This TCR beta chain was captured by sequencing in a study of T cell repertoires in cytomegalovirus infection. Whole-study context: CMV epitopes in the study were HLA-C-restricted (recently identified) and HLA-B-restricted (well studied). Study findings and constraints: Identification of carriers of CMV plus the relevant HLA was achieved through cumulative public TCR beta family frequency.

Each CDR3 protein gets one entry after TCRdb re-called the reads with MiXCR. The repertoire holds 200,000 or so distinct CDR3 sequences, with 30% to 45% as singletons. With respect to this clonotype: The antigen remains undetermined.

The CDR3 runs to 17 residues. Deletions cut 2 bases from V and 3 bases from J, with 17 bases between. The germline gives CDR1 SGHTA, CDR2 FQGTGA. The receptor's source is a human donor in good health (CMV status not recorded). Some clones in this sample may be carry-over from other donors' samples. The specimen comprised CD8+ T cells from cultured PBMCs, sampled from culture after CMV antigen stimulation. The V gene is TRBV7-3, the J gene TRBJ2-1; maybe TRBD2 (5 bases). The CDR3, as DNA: TGTGCCAGCAGCTTAGGCCGGGGTAGCGCTAGCTACAATGAGCAGTTCTTC. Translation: CASSLGRGSASYNEQFF.